There are a few counts of the clone carrying this T cell receptor beta chain. The sample comes from a study of blood T cell repertoires in COVID-19. Background on the study: Samples of COVID-19 (acute and convalescent) were obtained from the United States, Italy and Spain.

In the source study's methods: Cell counts per sample came from amplifying reference gene primers. Method: immunoSEQ multiplex PCR; TCRdb's copy keeps in-frame clones and lacks some. V and J calls and clone size are those listed in that table; D and trimming were worked out from the DNA. The sample holds hundreds of thousands of clones; about nine tenths are singletons and the top ten take under 1.5%. Material: peripheral blood. The sequence came from a woman in her thirties with active or convalescent COVID-19.

The DNA of the CDR3 is TGTGCCAGCAGCCCAAGCCCTGTGACAGGGGACGAGCAGTACTTC. It translates to CASSPSPVTGDEQYF. The chain couples TRBV7-9 to TRBJ2-7; TRBD1 matches at 8 bases. Germline-derived CDR1 and CDR2 are SEHNR and FQNEAQ (reference sequence). The V and J ends lost 5 bases and 5 bases, in that order; junction bases with no gene match: 11. This CDR3 region has 15 residues.